These 10 T cell receptor beta chains originate from one sample sequenced in a study of shared clonotypes between healthy human individuals. Assay: immunoSEQ multiplex PCR; the TCRdb copy retains only in-frame clones and omits some. Altogether about 680,000 clones are present, 92% being singletons, with the ten largest covering 24%. The naive CD8 subset, CD45RO-negative cells positively selected for CCR7, excluded terminally differentiated effector memory CD45RA+ cells. The sequenced sample consisted of naive CD8+ T cells sorted from blood. All receptors derive from a man in his thirties or forties in good health.

The V gene is TRBV7-8, the J gene TRBJ2-3; D remains ambiguous. The germline CDR1 and CDR2 sequences are SGHVS and FQNEAQ. CDR3 length equals 15 residues. Between the trimmed V and J ends, which lost 2 bases and 1 base, there was a span of 10 bases. The CDR3 region has the DNA TGTGCCAGCAGCTTACCCGCCCTGGGCACAGATACGCAGTATTTT. Translation: CASSLPALGTDTQYF.

The chain couples TRBV7-7 to TRBJ2-2, with 8 bases lining up with TRBD1. The trim removed 5 bases at V and 0 bases at J, leaving 5 bases unmatched. The length of the CDR3 is 16 residues. Germline CDR1 is SSHAT and CDR2 is FNYEAQ (reference sequence). The CDR3 DNA sequence: TGTGCCAGCAGCCCAGCAGGGGGCCCGAACACCGGGGAGCTGTTTTTT. Protein product: CASSPAGGPNTGELFF.

V is TRBV7-9 and J is TRBJ1-2; TRBD1 is a possible D gene (6 bases). Per germline, CDR1 SEHNR and CDR2 FQNEAQ (reference sequence). Trimming stripped 1 base from V and 7 bases from J, with 16 bases between. The length of the CDR3 is 15 residues. The CDR3 reads CASSLDPQGGGGYTF. The CDR3 DNA sequence: TGTGCCAGCAGCTTAGACCCACAGGGAGGTGGTGGCTACACCTTC.

The chain uses TRBV4-3 and TRBJ2-1; 11 bases match TRBD2. V gave up 1 base and J gave up 8 bases; unmatched junction bases: 7. The CDR3 length is 16 residues. CDR1 is LGHNA and CDR2 is YSLEER in the germline V gene. As DNA, the CDR3 is TGCGCCAGCAGCCAAGGGCTAGCGGGAGGAACCCATGAGCAGTTCTTC. It specifies CASSQGLAGGTHEQFF.

This clone appeared once. The CDR3 DNA reads as TGTGCCAGCAGCTTGTTCAGCTCCTACGAGCAGTACTTC. It encodes CASSLFSSYEQYF. This chain joins TRBV7-9 and TRBJ2-7, with D uncertain. This CDR3 spans 13 amino acids. The germline CDR1 and CDR2 sequences are SEHNR and FQNEAQ (reference sequence). Trimming cost V 3 bases and J 0 bases, with 6 bases left between them. The complete variable domain, with remaining parts taken from reference TRBV7-9 and TRBJ2-7, reads DTGVSQNPRHKITKRGQNVTFRCDPISEHNRLYWYRQTLGQGPEFLTYFQNEAQLEKSRLLSDRFSAERPKGSFSTLEIQRTEQGDSAMYLCASSLFSSYEQYFGPGTRLTVT.

This clone was seen a single time. The DNA of the CDR3 is TGTGCCAGCAGCTTCCCCCCCTACGAGCAGTACTTC. It yields the protein CASSFPPYEQYF. J is TRBJ2-7 and V is TRBV11-2, with D uncertain. Germline V gene lookup returns CDR1 SGHAT and CDR2 FQNNGV. V dropped 3 bases and J dropped 2 bases, with 5 bases sitting between them. The CDR3 covers 12 residues.

The gene calls are TRBV4-3 and TRBJ2-7; possibly TRBD1 for D (6 bases). V shed 2 bases and J shed 7 bases, with 12 bases lying between them. CDR3 length equals 13 residues. Germline V lookup: CDR1 LGHNA, CDR2 YSLEER. The CDR3 nucleotides are TGCGCCAGCAGCCAATTTGGGGGCAGAGAGCAGTACTTC. Translation gives CASSQFGGREQYF.

The genes are TRBV27 and TRBJ2-1; TRBD2 matches 8 bases. CDR1 is MNHEY and CDR2 is SMNVEV in the germline V gene (reference sequence). The CDR3 spans 16 residues. Germline trimming cut 2 bases from V and 4 bases from J; bases unmatched to any gene: 7. The CDR3: CASSLEAGVSYNEQFF. Written as DNA, the CDR3 is TGTGCCAGCAGTTTAGAAGCGGGGGTCTCGTACAATGAGCAGTTCTTC.

The CDR3 loop reads CASSGGTSGQRSYEQYF. The CDR3 region has the DNA TGTGCCAGCAGCGGTGGGACTAGCGGCCAACGTTCCTACGAGCAGTACTTC. The rearrangement uses TRBV9 and TRBJ2-7, with 11 positions matching TRBD2. Germline V lookup: CDR1 SGDLS, CDR2 YYNGEE. The CDR3 has 17 amino acids. V shed 3 bases and J 1 base; nucleotides not matched to a gene: 9.

The V call is TRBV27, the J call TRBJ1-2; no firm D call. The CDR3 totals 12 residues. The germline V gene encodes CDR1 MNHEY and CDR2 SMNVEV (reference sequence). The V end was cut by 3 bases, the J end by 7 bases, with 9 bases between. The CDR3 coding sequence is TGTGCCAGCAGTTTCCCGGGTTCTGGCTACACCTTC. Its protein product is CASSFPGSGYTF.